Listed below are T cell receptor beta chains from one sample, sequenced in a study. TCRdb used MiXCR to reprocess the 5' RACE reads, holding one entry per CDR3 protein. The table shows nearly 5,500 distinct CDR3 sequences, with more than 50% occurring only once. The material sequenced was memory CD4+ T cells sorted from blood. The origin of the receptors is a female donor with breast cancer. Each CDR3 is given with its conserved first and last residue. The order of the fields is D gene, J gene, CDR3 length, V gene, clone size, CDR3 DNA, CDR3 protein. D genes are given only for firm matches. Expanded clones get a size class; other rows say once, few or many, or leave the size out.

d_call: .
j_call: TRBJ2-5
cdr3_length: 14
v_call: TRBV20-1
clone_size: .
cdr3_nt: TGCAGTGCGGCCAAACAGGGTCTCCAAGAGACCCAGTACTTC
cdr3_aa: CSAAKQGLQETQYF

d_call: .
j_call: TRBJ2-5
cdr3_length: 13
v_call: TRBV3-1
clone_size: .
cdr3_nt: TGTGCCAGCAGCCCAGACTTACAAGAGACCCAGTACTTC
cdr3_aa: CASSPDLQETQYF

d_call: .
j_call: TRBJ2-5
cdr3_length: 12
v_call: TRBV6-5
clone_size: few
cdr3_nt: TGTGCCAGCAGCTTCAGGGGAGAGACCCAGTACTTC
cdr3_aa: CASSFRGETQYF

d_call: TRBD1
j_call: TRBJ2-6
cdr3_length: 17
v_call: TRBV12-3/TRBV12-4
clone_size: .
cdr3_nt: TGTGCCAGCAGTTTTCAGGGGGCAGGATCTGGGGCCAACGTCCTGACTTTC
cdr3_aa: CASSFQGAGSGANVLTF

d_call: .
j_call: TRBJ2-7
cdr3_length: 13
v_call: TRBV28
clone_size: .
cdr3_nt: TGTGCCAGCAGCTCAGGACAGCCCTACGAGCAGTACTTC
cdr3_aa: CASSSGQPYEQYF

d_call: .
j_call: TRBJ2-1
cdr3_length: 15
v_call: TRBV5-1
clone_size: .
cdr3_nt: TGCGCCAGCAGCTTGAGTAGTGTAACCTACAATGAGCAGTTCTTC
cdr3_aa: CASSLSSVTYNEQFF

d_call: .
j_call: TRBJ1-1
cdr3_length: 14
v_call: TRBV7-8
clone_size: .
cdr3_nt: TGTGCCAGCAGCTATCGAATTTCGGGAACTGAAGCTTTCTTT
cdr3_aa: CASSYRISGTEAFF

d_call: .
j_call: TRBJ1-1
cdr3_length: 14
v_call: TRBV5-1
clone_size: few
cdr3_nt: TGCGCCAGCAGCTTGGCCCAGGTGAACACTGAAGCTTTCTTT
cdr3_aa: CASSLAQVNTEAFF

d_call: .
j_call: TRBJ1-1
cdr3_length: 14
v_call: TRBV29-1
clone_size: .
cdr3_nt: TGCAGCGCTGAAGGCCAGGGAGGGTTCACTGAAGCTTTCTTT
cdr3_aa: CSAEGQGGFTEAFF

d_call: TRBD2
j_call: TRBJ2-5
cdr3_length: 16
v_call: TRBV5-1
clone_size: .
cdr3_nt: TGCGCCAGCAGCTGGACTAGCGGGGGGATCCAAGAGACCCAGTACTTC
cdr3_aa: CASSWTSGGIQETQYF

d_call: TRBD2
j_call: TRBJ2-7
cdr3_length: 16
v_call: TRBV5-1
clone_size: few
cdr3_nt: TGCGCCAGCAGCTTCATTCCCGGACTAGCGTCGGGCGAGCAGTACTTC
cdr3_aa: CASSFIPGLASGEQYF

d_call: .
j_call: TRBJ2-5
cdr3_length: 14
v_call: TRBV7-6
clone_size: .
cdr3_nt: TGTGCCAGCAGTCTAGAGGGGTTACAAGAGACCCAGTACTTC
cdr3_aa: CASSLEGLQETQYF

d_call: .
j_call: TRBJ2-3
cdr3_length: 13
v_call: TRBV4-2
clone_size: .
cdr3_nt: TGTGCCAGCAGCCAAGCTAGCGCCGATACGCAGTATTTT
cdr3_aa: CASSQASADTQYF

d_call: TRBD2
j_call: TRBJ2-3
cdr3_length: 16
v_call: TRBV15
clone_size: few
cdr3_nt: TGTGCCACCAGCAGAGCTAGCGGATCGTTAACAGATACGCAGTATTTT
cdr3_aa: CATSRASGSLTDTQYF

d_call: .
j_call: TRBJ2-5
cdr3_length: 16
v_call: TRBV7-2
clone_size: .
cdr3_nt: TGTGCCAGCAGCGGAAGGGGTATGGGCAGGTCACAGACCCAGTACTTC
cdr3_aa: CASSGRGMGRSQTQYF

d_call: .
j_call: TRBJ2-3
cdr3_length: 14
v_call: TRBV20-1
clone_size: .
cdr3_nt: TGTAGTGCAACACGGGGAGCTAGCACAGATACGCAGTATTTT
cdr3_aa: CSATRGASTDTQYF

d_call: .
j_call: TRBJ1-5
cdr3_length: 15
v_call: TRBV28
clone_size: .
cdr3_nt: TGTGCCAGCAGTTTTCTGGTACAGGGAAATCAGCCCCAGCATTTT
cdr3_aa: CASSFLVQGNQPQHF

d_call: .
j_call: TRBJ1-5
cdr3_length: 14
v_call: TRBV27
clone_size: .
cdr3_nt: TGTGCCAGCAGTTTAGGTCGGGTAGGGCAGCCCCAGCATTTT
cdr3_aa: CASSLGRVGQPQHF

d_call: TRBD1
j_call: TRBJ2-5
cdr3_length: 16
v_call: TRBV7-7
clone_size: large
cdr3_nt: TGTGCTAGCAGCCAAACCGGGACAGGGGGGTGGGAGACCCAGTACTTC
cdr3_aa: CASSQTGTGGWETQYF

d_call: TRBD2
j_call: TRBJ2-3
cdr3_length: 15
v_call: TRBV20-1
clone_size: .
cdr3_nt: TGCAGTGCTAGACGTCCTAGCGGGAACACAGATACGCAGTATTTT
cdr3_aa: CSARRPSGNTDTQYF

d_call: TRBD1
j_call: TRBJ1-4
cdr3_length: 18
v_call: TRBV6-1
clone_size: .
cdr3_nt: TGTGCCAGCAGTGCCTCAGTCCGGGCAGACAGGGAGGATGAAAAACTGTTTTTT
cdr3_aa: CASSASVRADREDEKLFF

d_call: .
j_call: TRBJ2-7
cdr3_length: 13
v_call: TRBV5-1
clone_size: .
cdr3_nt: TGCGCCAGCAGCTTATCGACAGCCTACGAGCAGTACTTC
cdr3_aa: CASSLSTAYEQYF

d_call: TRBD1
j_call: TRBJ2-3
cdr3_length: 15
v_call: TRBV12-3/TRBV12-4
clone_size: few
cdr3_nt: TGTGCCAGCAGTTCCAACAGGGGGCTCGCAGATACGCAGTATTTT
cdr3_aa: CASSSNRGLADTQYF

d_call: .
j_call: TRBJ2-1
cdr3_length: 12
v_call: TRBV20-1
clone_size: few
cdr3_nt: TGCAGTGCTAGTCTACCAACCAATGAGCAGTTCTTC
cdr3_aa: CSASLPTNEQFF

d_call: .
j_call: TRBJ2-1
cdr3_length: 14
v_call: TRBV15
clone_size: few
cdr3_nt: TGTGCCACCAGCAGAGATATCGGGGTACCCAAGCAGTTCTTC
cdr3_aa: CATSRDIGVPKQFF

d_call: TRBD1
j_call: TRBJ2-2
cdr3_length: 17
v_call: TRBV6-6
clone_size: .
cdr3_nt: TGTGCCAGCAGCACCCCCGCGACAGGGGAGAACACCGGGGAGCTGTTTTTT
cdr3_aa: CASSTPATGENTGELFF

d_call: TRBD2
j_call: TRBJ2-5
cdr3_length: 18
v_call: TRBV4-2
clone_size: few
cdr3_nt: TGTGCCAGCAGCCAAGAACTAGCGGGGGGGCGGTACCAAGAGACCCAGTACTTC
cdr3_aa: CASSQELAGGRYQETQYF

d_call: .
j_call: TRBJ1-1
cdr3_length: 14
v_call: TRBV7-2
clone_size: few
cdr3_nt: TGTGCCAGCAGCTTAGGACGGTCGAACACTGAAGCTTTCTTT
cdr3_aa: CASSLGRSNTEAFF

d_call: .
j_call: TRBJ2-1
cdr3_length: 14
v_call: TRBV20-1
clone_size: once
cdr3_nt: TGCAGCAAGGGGGGGCCTGACTCCTACAATGAGCAGTTCTTC
cdr3_aa: CSKGGPDSYNEQFF

d_call: .
j_call: TRBJ2-5
cdr3_length: 13
v_call: TRBV5-8
clone_size: .
cdr3_nt: TGTGCCAGCCAGAAACAGCATCAAGAGATCCAGTACTTC
cdr3_aa: CASQKQHQEIQYF

d_call: .
j_call: TRBJ1-1
cdr3_length: 14
v_call: TRBV10-3
clone_size: .
cdr3_nt: TGTGTCATCAGGGACGACAGGCTGAACACTGAAGCTTTCTTT
cdr3_aa: CVIRDDRLNTEAFF

d_call: .
j_call: TRBJ2-3
cdr3_length: 15
v_call: TRBV11-1
clone_size: .
cdr3_nt: TGTGCCAGCAGCTTAACTATTCTAGGCACAGATACGCAGTATTTT
cdr3_aa: CASSLTILGTDTQYF

d_call: TRBD2
j_call: TRBJ2-5
cdr3_length: 15
v_call: TRBV20-1
clone_size: .
cdr3_nt: TGCAGTGCCACCAGGGCTAGCGGGAGGCCAGAGACCCAGTACTTC
cdr3_aa: CSATRASGRPETQYF

d_call: TRBD1
j_call: TRBJ2-7
cdr3_length: 16
v_call: TRBV5-1
clone_size: large
cdr3_nt: TGCGCCAGCAGCCCCAGACAGGGGGCCGGCTCCTACGAGCAGTACTTC
cdr3_aa: CASSPRQGAGSYEQYF

d_call: .
j_call: TRBJ2-1
cdr3_length: 10
v_call: TRBV20-1
clone_size: .
cdr3_nt: TGCAGTGCTAGTAGCAATGAGCAGTTCTTC
cdr3_aa: CSASSNEQFF

d_call: TRBD1
j_call: TRBJ2-6
cdr3_length: 15
v_call: TRBV6-4
clone_size: few
cdr3_nt: TGTGCCAGCAGTTCCGACAGGGCTGGGGCCAACGTCCTGACTTTC
cdr3_aa: CASSSDRAGANVLTF

d_call: TRBD1
j_call: TRBJ2-7
cdr3_length: 13
v_call: TRBV11-2
clone_size: .
cdr3_nt: TGTGCCAGCAGCAAGGGACAGGGCTACGAGCAGTACTTC
cdr3_aa: CASSKGQGYEQYF

d_call: .
j_call: TRBJ1-2
cdr3_length: 12
v_call: TRBV7-9
clone_size: few
cdr3_nt: TGTGCCAGCAGCTTACAGGGAGGTGGCTACACCTTC
cdr3_aa: CASSLQGGGYTF

d_call: TRBD2
j_call: TRBJ2-3
cdr3_length: 14
v_call: TRBV20-1
clone_size: .
cdr3_nt: TGCAGTGCTAGAGGACTAGCGGGCACAGATACGCAGTATTTT
cdr3_aa: CSARGLAGTDTQYF

d_call: TRBD1
j_call: TRBJ1-5
cdr3_length: 14
v_call: TRBV12-3/TRBV12-4
clone_size: few
cdr3_nt: TGTGCCAGCAGCAGGACAGGGCGCAATCAGCCCCAGCATTTT
cdr3_aa: CASSRTGRNQPQHF

d_call: TRBD1
j_call: TRBJ2-3
cdr3_length: 15
v_call: TRBV9
clone_size: .
cdr3_nt: TGTGCCAGCAGCGTACTGGGACAGCAAGCAGATACGCAGTATTTT
cdr3_aa: CASSVLGQQADTQYF

d_call: .
j_call: TRBJ1-5
cdr3_length: 14
v_call: TRBV27
clone_size: .
cdr3_nt: TGTGCCAGCAGTTTAAGGCAGGGGATCCAGCCCCAGCATTTT
cdr3_aa: CASSLRQGIQPQHF

d_call: TRBD2
j_call: TRBJ2-5
cdr3_length: 17
v_call: TRBV4-1
clone_size: .
cdr3_nt: TGCGCCAGCAGCCAAGATCGTTCTAGCGGGGGTGGTGAGACCCAGTACTTC
cdr3_aa: CASSQDRSSGGGETQYF

d_call: TRBD2
j_call: TRBJ2-3
cdr3_length: 14
v_call: TRBV10-3
clone_size: .
cdr3_nt: TGTGCCATCAGTCTGGGACTAGTGTCAGATACGCAGTATTTT
cdr3_aa: CAISLGLVSDTQYF

d_call: TRBD2
j_call: TRBJ2-3
cdr3_length: 15
v_call: TRBV5-1
clone_size: .
cdr3_nt: TGCGCCAGCAGCTCCGACGGGGGGAGCACAGATACGCAGTATTTT
cdr3_aa: CASSSDGGSTDTQYF

d_call: TRBD1
j_call: TRBJ2-7
cdr3_length: 14
v_call: TRBV7-9
clone_size: few
cdr3_nt: TGTGCCAGCAGCTTAGTTGGCCTGGACAGGTTGAGGGACTTC
cdr3_aa: CASSLVGLDRLRDF